The clone carrying this TCR beta chain was recorded many times. Antigen: not known. V gave up 5 bases and J gave up 4 bases; unmatched junction bases: 6. The CDR3 extends over 15 amino acids. Germline V gene lookup returns CDR1 SEHNR and CDR2 FQNEAQ (reference sequence). These data belong to a study of T cells in Graves' hyperthyroidism and ophthalmopathy. Study overall: Peripheral blood collection took place at initial diagnosis, before any treatment.

Each ophthalmopathy patient scored at least 3 on the Clinical Activity Score and at least 4 on NOSPECS grade, with duration under 3 months. The source material, RNA transcripts, was used to amplify TCR beta CDR3 regions. The HTBI primer set drove a first-round RT-PCR of the TCR CDR3. A single record per CDR3 protein comes from TCRdb applying MiXCR to the multiplex PCR reads. This table has hundreds of thousands of distinct CDR3 sequences, about 20% appearing once. General study points: Model output signaled ophthalmopathy a median around 5.9 months ahead of onset. Expanded thyroid clonotypes (above 0.001) were mostly also found in blood.

The genes are TRBV7-9 and TRBJ2-3; TRBD1 matches 10 bases. The receptor's source is a man aged 25 to 40 with Graves' ophthalmopathy. The specimen was blood. CDR3 sequence reads: CASSDRDRGPDTQYF. Written as DNA, the CDR3 is TGTGCCAGCAGCGACCGGGACAGGGGTCCAGATACGCAGTATTTT. The complete variable domain, with remaining parts taken from reference TRBV7-9 and TRBJ2-3, reads DTGVSQNPRHKITKRGQNVTFRCDPISEHNRLYWYRQTLGQGPEFLTYFQNEAQLEKSRLLSDRFSAERPKGSFSTLEIQRTEQGDSAMYLCASSDRDRGPDTQYFGPGTRLTVL.